The TCR beta chain under discussion was sequenced for a study of blood T cell repertoires in COVID-19 (dated by TCRdb to the early 2020s). Broadly, across the study: Collaborator samples came from the United States, Italy and Spain and covered acute and convalescent phases of COVID-19. The prospective study material was composed of cDNA or gDNA derived from T cells, B-cell-depleted T cells, or PBMCs. Deeply sampled blood TCRbeta repertoires from subjects exposed to, actively infected with, or recovered from COVID-19 were included in the dataset. The repertoires were released in a freely available public database intended as a resource for research on the immune response to SARS-CoV-2. Samples were obtained from the ongoing ImmuneRACE study (first 160 participants) and from 1,254 subjects provided by 6 global collaborators. A de-identified subject ID, COVID-19 status, age in years and sex were almost always included in the sample metadata. Where available, HLA class I and class II types were taken from metadata supplied by the sample provider and were not determined by assay-based typing.

TCRbeta CDR3 regions were amplified from genomic DNA using the immunoSEQ Assay, a bias-controlled multiplex PCR. In the original analysis: The number of nucleated cells in each sample was estimated from the amplification of reference gene primers within the assay. To quantify the absolute abundance of each unique TCRbeta CDR3 rearrangement, sequence reads were collapsed and filtered. For each sample, productive Simpson clonality was calculated as the square root of Simpson's diversity index across productive rearrangements. The source is immuneACCESS, and TCRdb retained only in-frame sequences with V and J called. Part of the clones is not carried over; for the studies checked, unresolved V genes explain less than half of this, and the remainder is unexplained. V, J and clone size derive from that table, while D and trimming were established from the DNA sequence. Counted in this sample were a few hundred thousand clones; less than 85% of them appeared once. In total, the top ten clones hold about 4.5% of the sample.

From the cysteine through the phenylalanine, the CDR3 covers 15 amino acids. Only the CDR3 portion is preserved as DNA: 45 bases, with reading frame beginning at the first base. Samples from volunteer blood donors who had recovered from COVID-19 were contributed by a second Seattle source. The collaborating institutions used their own protocols to collect whole blood in K2EDTA tubes. Collaborator samples were shipped for TCRbeta analysis as frozen whole blood, isolated PBMCs, or DNA extracted from either sample type. On the study overall, not on this receptor specifically: Clinical and demographic metadata were provided uncurated, with the amount varying by source and participant.

Worth noting for this clone: This receptor's antigen is unknown. No qualities accompany the bases; no much larger clone lies one base away.

Sequenced: peripheral blood. This receptor was taken from a man in his sixties who had recovered from COVID-19. This chain is built from TRBV21-1 and TRBJ1-3; the tabulated D call, TRBD1, remains unverified against the DNA. TRBV21-1 is a known pseudogene. The CDR3 here reads CASSTGTWTGNTIYF. The nucleotide sequence is TGTGCCAGCAGCACCGGGACATGGACTGGAAACACCATATATTTT.